The sequence of this T cell receptor (beta chain) was determined in a study of spatial heterogeneity in lung cancer. V shed 7 bases and J 6 bases; nucleotides not matched to a gene: 8. Germline V gene lookup returns CDR1 SQVTM and CDR2 ANQGSEA. The CDR3 sequence is 12 residues long. Time point reported: sample taken at primary tumor resection. One entry per CDR3 protein results from TCRdb running MiXCR on the 5' RACE reads. This table has about 9,800 distinct CDR3 sequences, around half appearing once. This clonotype was detected a few times. Its antigen is currently unknown. Regarding the study as a whole: Expanded alpha and beta TCR counts within tumors tracked tumor mutation counts.

This sequence joins TRBV29-1 and TRBJ1-2; 7 bases match TRBD1. This clonotype was obtained from a female donor with early-stage non-small cell lung cancer. The source was lung tumor tissue, collected at surgery. CDR3 in DNA: TGCAGCGCCGAGACAGGGATAAATGGCTACACCTTC. Its translation is CSAETGINGYTF.